This T cell receptor (beta chain) was sequenced in a study of T cell responses to AZD1222 COVID-19 vaccine. Only in-frame clones appear in the TCRdb table, and some are missing; sequencing was by immunoSEQ multiplex PCR. The sample has approximately 100,000 clones, more than 75% seen once. This clone came up once. Its antigen remains unidentified. Germline lookup yields CDR1 DFQATT and CDR2 SNEGSKA (reference sequence). V was clipped by 5 bases and J by 11 bases, with 15 bases between them. This CDR3 region has 11 residues. The study's findings and limits: Nearly half of spike-specific TCRs reportedly target unmutated variant regions. None of the repertoires were sampled until the peak T cell response had passed.

The sequencing here drew on peripheral blood, taken 28 days after the second AZD1222 dose. The sequence derives from an adult who received the AZD1222 COVID-19 vaccine. This chain connects TRBV20-1 to TRBJ1-1; possible D gene TRBD1, 5 bases. The DNA for the CDR3 is TGCAGTGCTTGGGCCAGGGTTTGGGCTTTCTTT. It codes for CSAWARVWAFF.